The 18 T cell receptor beta chains reported below all come from one sample, sequenced in a study of technical replicates of blood from several donors. The assay was immunoSEQ multiplex PCR, and TCRdb's table has in-frame clones only and misses some. The table shows about 62,000 clones, with 87% occurring only once. Input material: PBMCs. The receptors stem from a human donor in good health. Some clones in this sample may be carry-over from other donors' samples.

The rearrangement links TRBV6-5 to TRBJ2-1; D possibly corresponds to TRBD2 (6 bases). This CDR3 has 14 amino acids. The germline V gene encodes CDR1 MNHEY and CDR2 SVGAGI. Deletions cut 5 bases from V and 5 bases from J, with 13 bases between. The CDR3 is CASSPWGVNNEQFF. The CDR3 DNA sequence: TGTGCCAGCAGTCCGTGGGGGGTTAACAATGAGCAGTTCTTC.

This chain joins TRBV6-5 and TRBJ1-2, with TRBD1 as a possible D gene (5 bases). The CDR3 has 11 amino acids. The germline V gene encodes CDR1 MNHEY and CDR2 SVGAGI. The V end was cut by 10 bases, the J end by 5 bases, with 11 bases between. The CDR3 DNA reads TGTGCCACCACCGACAGATATGGCTACACCTTC. Translated: CATTDRYGYTF.

In this sample, this clone turned up once. CDR3 DNA sequence: TGTGCCAGCAAGAGTCAAACCTACGAGCAGTACTTC. As protein: CASKSQTYEQYF. The chain couples TRBV6-5 to TRBJ2-7; D is undetermined. Germline CDR1 reads MNHEY; CDR2 reads SVGAGI. The CDR3 is made up of 12 amino acids. The ends were cut back, 7 bases at V and 2 bases at J, with 9 bases in the middle.

The chain uses TRBV7-9 and TRBJ2-7, with 8 bases lining up with TRBD2. Germline CDR1 is SEHNR and CDR2 is FQNEAQ (reference sequence). Unmatched junction bases numbered 15, after V lost 5 bases and J lost 6 bases. The CDR3 has 16 amino acids. The chain's CDR3 is CASSTGLLIAGSEQYF. CDR3 sequence (DNA): TGTGCCAGCAGCACCGGCCTTTTGATAGCGGGGTCCGAGCAGTACTTC.

This chain connects TRBV6-5 to TRBJ1-1; tentatively, D is TRBD1 (6 bases). The V end was cut by 10 bases, the J end by 0 bases, with 12 bases between. Germline-derived CDR1 and CDR2 are MNHEY and SVGAGI. This CDR3 spans 13 amino acids. This CDR3 is CATTRGMNTEAFF. The CDR3 DNA is TGTGCCACGACGAGGGGGATGAACACTGAAGCTTTCTTT.

This chain uses TRBV6-4 with TRBJ2-3; TRBD2 matches at 10 bases. CDR1 MRHNA and CDR2 SNTAGT come from the germline V gene. V trimming: 0 bases; J trimming: 0 bases; junction bases outside the gene matches: 0. This CDR3 is built from 16 residues. In DNA, the CDR3 is TGTGCCAGCAGTGACTCAGCGGGAGGGAGCACAGATACGCAGTATTTT. Amino acid sequence: CASSDSAGGSTDTQYF.

The chain joins TRBV13 to TRBJ2-7; perhaps TRBD2 as D (6 bases). V dropped 6 bases and J dropped 4 bases, with 16 bases sitting between them. Germline CDR1 is PRHDT and CDR2 is FYEKMQ (reference sequence). The CDR3 is made up of 14 amino acids. DNA for the CDR3: TGTGCCAGCAGTTTGCATTCTAGCGAGTACGAGCAGTACTTC. Protein sequence: CASSLHSSEYEQYF.

The chain is built from TRBV6-5 and TRBJ2-5, with a tentative D call TRBD1 (5 bases). There are 16 residues in the CDR3. Germline CDR1 MNHEY, CDR2 SVGAGI. Trimming removed 4 bases at V and 0 bases at J, with 15 bases between. CDR3 sequence (DNA): TGTGCCAGCAGTTTCTGGGGCAAAGCGAACCAAGAGACCCAGTACTTC. This codes for CASSFWGKANQETQYF.

This chain's CDR3 is CASSLSHLDRGAFF. CDR3 nucleotides: TGTGCCAGCAGCTTATCACACCTGGACAGGGGAGCTTTCTTT. J is TRBJ1-1 and V is TRBV7-8; TRBD1 matches 9 bases. Germline V gene sequence: CDR1 SGHVS, CDR2 FQNEAQ. Unmatched junction bases numbered 8, after V lost 2 bases and J lost 10 bases. This CDR3 contains 14 residues. Full variable domain (remainder filled in from reference TRBV7-8 and TRBJ1-1): GAGVSQSPRYKVAKRGQDVALRCDPISGHVSLFWYQQALGQGPEFLTYFQNEAQLDKSGLPSDRFFAERPEGSVSTLKIQRTQQEDSAVYLCASSLSHLDRGAFFGQGTRLTVV.

The chain couples TRBV7-9 to TRBJ2-1; no definite D call. This CDR3 is 15 amino acids long. The V and J ends lost 3 bases and 6 bases respectively, with 15 bases between them. Germline V gene lookup returns CDR1 SEHNR and CDR2 FQNEAQ (reference sequence). The CDR3 here is CASSFPGSSFNEQFF. CDR3 coding DNA: TGTGCCAGCAGCTTCCCCGGCAGTAGCTTCAATGAGCAGTTCTTC.

A single count supports this clone. This chain connects TRBV29-1 to TRBJ2-1, with TRBD1 identical over 9 bases. The germline CDR1 and CDR2 sequences are SQVTM and ANQGSEA. Trimming at V came to 3 bases and at J to 14 bases, leaving 5 bases not matched to a gene. CDR3 length: 11 residues. CDR3 region: CSVEGDRVKFF. DNA for the CDR3: TGCAGCGTTGAGGGGGACAGGGTTAAGTTCTTC.

The V and J genes are TRBV13 and TRBJ2-5; D may be TRBD2 (6 bases). Trimming cost V 6 bases and J 4 bases, with 18 bases left between them. The CDR3 covers 15 residues. Germline V gene lookup returns CDR1 PRHDT and CDR2 FYEKMQ (reference sequence). The CDR3 coding sequence is TGTGCCAGCAGTTCCCTAGAGGGAGCGGGAGAGACCCAGTACTTC. Translation gives CASSSLEGAGETQYF.

The rearrangement uses TRBV21-1 and TRBJ2-2; TRBD2 is the table's D call and was not checked against the DNA. TRBV21-1 is a recognized pseudogene. The CDR3 is made up of 15 amino acids. This chain's CDR3 is CASSKERGNTGELFF. CDR3 DNA: TGTGCCAGCAGCAAAGAACGAGGGAACACCGGGGAGCTGTTTTTT.

This chain uses TRBV5-1 with TRBJ2-2; TRBD1 might be the D (6 bases). Germline assignment: CDR1 SGHRS and CDR2 YFSETQ. Between the trimmed V and J ends, which lost 4 bases and 3 bases, there was a span of 19 bases. The CDR3 covers 17 residues. The CDR3 here is CASSVLTGPPDTGELFF. CDR3 nucleotide sequence: TGCGCCAGCAGCGTCCTTACAGGGCCACCGGACACCGGGGAGCTGTTTTTT.

The chain is built from TRBV5-8 and TRBJ2-5, with D uncertain. V lost 3 bases and J lost 2, with 8 bases in between. Per the germline V gene, CDR1 is SGHTS and CDR2 is YDEGEE. This CDR3 has 13 residues. The CDR3 loop reads CASSSQEQETQYF. The CDR3 DNA reads TGTGCCAGCAGCTCCCAGGAACAAGAGACCCAGTACTTC.

This chain joins TRBV9 and TRBJ2-5; TRBD1 agrees at 9 bases. Germline V gene lookup returns CDR1 SGDLS and CDR2 YYNGEE. CDR3 length: 14 residues. CDR3: CLLGQGPGQETQYF. In nucleotides, the CDR3 is TGTTTGCTGGGACAGGGACCGGGGCAAGAGACCCAGTACTTC.

This clone was picked up a small number of times. This chain connects TRBV20-1 to TRBJ2-1; no definite D call. Germline values: CDR1 DFQATT, CDR2 SNEGSKA (reference sequence). The CDR3 contains 10 residues. The DNA for the CDR3 is TGCAGCGCCCCTATTAATGAGCAGTTCTTC. Amino acids: CSAPINEQFF.

The CDR3 sequence: CASSSGGTPTYEQYF. The CDR3 region has the DNA TGCGCCAGCAGTTCCGGGGGGACACCAACTTACGAGCAGTACTTC. V usage is TRBV5-1 and J usage is TRBJ2-7; tentative D call: TRBD2 (7 bases). Germline V gene data show CDR1 as SGHRS and CDR2 as YFSETQ. The CDR3 has 15 residues. Trimming removed 5 bases at V and 4 bases at J, with 19 bases between.